The T cell receptor beta chain described here comes from a study of T cell responses to AZD1222 COVID-19 vaccine. On the study more broadly: Both about-4-week and about-12-week second-dose recipients were combined. Findings and limits, study-wide: Following two doses of AZD1222, Spike-specific TCR breadth and depth rose. Researchers took repertoire samples only after the peak T cell response had come. Dominant CD4 TCR responses targeted spike regions 160-218 and 743-854.

This table comes from immunoSEQ multiplex PCR, and its TCRdb copy is limited to in-frame clones, with some not included. Counted here are more than 130,000 clones, 90% occurring once; the ten biggest clones make up about 3.4%. To note about this clone: Its antigen is as yet unknown.

V gave up 4 bases and J gave up 5 bases; unmatched junction bases: 11. Germline V gene sequence: CDR1 SGHKS, CDR2 YYEKEE (reference sequence). This CDR3 region has 15 residues. The source of this sequence is an adult in good health. The chain recombines TRBV5-5 with TRBJ1-1; 7 bases map to TRBD1. Source: peripheral blood, taken on day 0 of AZD1222 vaccination. The CDR3 sequence is CASSIDRASWTEAFF. The DNA for the CDR3 is TGTGCCAGCAGCATAGACAGGGCATCGTGGACTGAAGCTTTCTTT.